This T cell receptor (beta chain) was identified in a study of T cell changes during pregnancy in multiple sclerosis. From germline, CDR1 is MGHRA and CDR2 YSYEKL. The V gene lost 3 bases and the J gene lost 2 bases, with 14 bases spanning the gap. This CDR3 has 17 amino acids. Libraries were prepared by immunoSEQ multiplex PCR; TCRdb keeps only in-frame clonotypes and omits some of them. The sample lists 55,000 to 70,000 clones; 80% to 95% were seen once. The specimen was CD4+ T cells from peripheral blood mononuclear cells, collected after pregnancy. The source of this sequence is a female donor with multiple sclerosis, enrolled in a pregnancy study. The chain recombines TRBV4-1 with TRBJ1-6, with no clear D. CDR3 nucleotide sequence: TGCGCCAGCAGCCAGATCCTTACCGGGACCTATAATTCACCCCTCCACTTT. Translating it yields CASSQILTGTYNSPLHF.